The 2 T cell receptor beta chains given below trace back to one sample, sequenced in a study of beta chain features in type 1 diabetes. General observations from the study: Shortening that was moderate but significant affected the TCRB CDR3s of Type 1 diabetes patients in all four CD4+ subsets.

Since all of the isolated RNA was reverse transcribed, expressed TCRB transcripts were what got sequenced. Sequencing was performed with immunoSEQ multiplex PCR; in TCRdb, only in-frame clones are kept and a portion is missing. The data hold about 390,000 clones, with around 9.6% observed a single time. For these receptors, no antigen is known. Sequenced sample: central memory CD4+ T cells from blood. These receptor sequences come from a man aged 25 to 45 with type 1 diabetes.

The rearrangement uses TRBV19 and TRBJ1-5, with 7 bases matching TRBD1. The V and J ends lost 6 bases and 9 bases, in that order; junction bases with no gene match: 17. The germline CDR1 and CDR2 sequences are LNHDA and SQIVND (reference sequence). The CDR3 totals 16 residues. The CDR3 region has the DNA TGTGCCAGTAGCCGCGGACAGGTCGGTATTAACGGGCCCCAGCATTTT. This translates into CASSRGQVGINGPQHF.

This clone was seen a few times. The chain joins TRBV4-1 to TRBJ2-1, with D perhaps matching TRBD2 (5 bases). Germline V lookup: CDR1 MGHRA, CDR2 YSYEKL. Trimming removed 0 bases from V and 0 bases from J, with 12 bases in between. CDR3 length equals 17 residues. In nucleotides, the CDR3 is TGCGCCAGCAGCCAAGATCCCCCGGGGAGCTCCTACAATGAGCAGTTCTTC. It codes for CASSQDPPGSSYNEQFF.